This paragraph covers one T cell receptor (beta chain) sequence. Its matching antigen is unknown. Use of 60 Vbeta and 13 Jbeta primers characterized the PCR. TCRdb's table, derived via immunoSEQ multiplex PCR, lists solely in-frame clones and lacks some. The sample lists nearly 200,000 clones, approximately 83% occurring once. The data were obtained in a study of cytomegalovirus exposure and HLA in healthy donors. Study results and caveats: The only immune exposure information that was available was CMV serostatus.

Germline loops: CDR1 SGHNT, CDR2 YYREEE (reference sequence). CDR3 size: 16 residues. Germline trimming cut 4 bases from V and 5 bases from J; bases unmatched to any gene: 7. The TCR was taken from a boy aged 2-9 years in good health and CMV-seronegative. The sequenced material came from PBMCs. V is TRBV5-4 and J is TRBJ2-5; TRBD2 matches at 14 bases. The CDR3 reads CASSLTSGGARETQYF. DNA for the CDR3: TGTGCCAGCAGCCTGACTAGCGGGGGGGCCAGGGAGACCCAGTACTTC.